This TCR beta chain was identified during a study of graft-versus-host responses after intestinal transplantation. Study details: Following induction with anti-thymocyte globulin, all recipients were given tacrolimus and steroids for approximately three years.

Of note for this clone: Its cognate antigen is unknown. Distinct nucleotide sequences in the sample also encode this CDR3.

TCRdb keeps only in-frame clones here, not all; method: immunoSEQ multiplex PCR. The sample carries around 100,000 clones, more than 85% recorded once. CDR1 MGHRA and CDR2 YSYEKL come from the germline V gene. The CDR3 length is 13 residues. Trimming cost V 0 bases and J 6 bases, with 5 bases left between them. Study-level results: Early HvG declines after transplant were associated with peak circulating GvH clone levels.

Here the sequenced sample was unstimulated CD8+ T cells sorted from spleen or lymph node cells, taken before transplant. This clonotype originated in a human donor who was the organ donor for an intestinal transplant. The chain combines TRBV4-1 with TRBJ2-2; D ambiguous. The CDR3 loop reads CASSQDRAGELFF. In nucleotides, the CDR3 is TGCGCCAGCAGCCAAGATAGGGCCGGGGAGCTGTTTTTT.